Following are 22 T cell receptor beta chains from one sample sequenced in a study of cytotoxic CD8 clonotypes in ibrutinib-treated CLL (dated by TCRdb to the early 2020s). Receptor libraries were prepared by the immunoSEQ multiplex PCR assay. TCRdb's version of the immuneACCESS table is confined to in-frame rearrangements and falls short of the full clone set. An unresolved V gene accounts for under half of the shortfall where checked; the remainder is of unknown origin. This sample comprises 5,500 to 8,500 clones, less than 75% of them detected only once. The ten largest clones capture around 27% of the sample. The sample here was PBMCs, taken before ibrutinib treatment. Receptors were obtained from a human donor with chronic lymphocytic leukemia.

This clone rates as large (0.1 to 1%). This sequence joins TRBV27 and TRBJ2-3, with D possibly TRBD1 on 5 matching bases. Germline CDR1 MNHEY, CDR2 SMNVEV (reference sequence). The CDR3 spans 16 residues. The V and J ends lost 5 bases and 9 bases respectively, with 24 bases between them. CDR3: CASSPHRLYPLRTQYF. The CDR3 region has the DNA TGTGCCAGCAGTCCGCACAGGCTTTACCCCCTTAGAACGCAGTATTTT.

This clone was seen a few times. The V gene is TRBV20-1, the J gene TRBJ2-3, with D hard to call. V gave up 6 bases and J gave up 4 bases, with 8 bases separating them. Germline CDR1 and CDR2: DFQATT and SNEGSKA (reference sequence). This CDR3 spans 11 amino acids. For the CDR3, the DNA is TGCAGTGCCCCACCCGCAGATACGCAGTATTTT. Its protein product is CSAPPADTQYF.

This clone was seen a handful of times. The rearrangement joins TRBV7-2 to TRBJ2-3; 8 positions agree with TRBD2. The germline V gene encodes CDR1 SGHTA and CDR2 FQGNSA. J gave up 6 bases and V 5 bases, and 13 bases lay outside the gene matches. This CDR3 comprises 16 residues. As DNA, the CDR3 is TGTGCCAGCAGCACCCGCCGGGGGGGGATCTGGGATACGCAGTATTTT. It codes for CASSTRRGGIWDTQYF.

The chain has TRBV20-1 and TRBJ2-7, with no clear D. This CDR3 comprises 11 residues. Germline CDR1 and CDR2: DFQATT and SNEGSKA (reference sequence). Trimming cost V 2 bases and J 3 bases, with 5 bases left between them. CDR3 DNA: TGCAGTGCTAGATCTGACTACGAGCAGTACTTC. Its protein product is CSARSDYEQYF.

The J gene is TRBJ1-6, the V gene TRBV7-2; D ambiguous. CDR1 and CDR2 (germline): SGHTA, FQGNSA. This CDR3 has 12 residues. V gave up 2 bases and J gave up 11 bases, with 7 bases separating them. CDR3 nucleotide sequence: TGTGCCAGCAGCTTAATGGGTCCACCCCTCCACTTT. Encoded protein: CASSLMGPPLHF.

J is TRBJ1-1 and V is TRBV5-5; no definite D call. From germline, CDR1 is SGHKS and CDR2 YYEKEE (reference sequence). The CDR3 has 14 residues. Trimming shortened V by 4 bases and J by 1 base, and 11 bases separated the two germline ends. The CDR3 sequence: CASSPPLGNTEAFF. CDR3 bases: TGTGCCAGCAGCCCGCCTTTAGGGAACACTGAAGCTTTCTTT. The full variable domain, its missing parts supplied by reference TRBV5-5 and TRBJ1-1, is DAGVTQSPTHLIKTRGQQVTLRCSPISGHKSVSWYQQVLGQGPQFIFQYYEKEERGRGNFPDRFSARQFPNYSSELNVNALLLGDSALYLCASSPPLGNTEAFFGQGTRLTVV.

The chain is built from TRBV6-6 and TRBJ2-2, with D possibly being TRBD1 (8 bases). The germline V gene has CDR1 MNHNY and CDR2 SVGAGI (reference sequence). V was cut by 2 bases and J by 9 bases, with 16 bases left in between. The CDR3 extends over 15 amino acids. The CDR3 DNA sequence: TGTGCCAGCAGTTACCCGACAGGGGAGGGCCGGGAGCTGTTTTTT. Its translation: CASSYPTGEGRELFF.

This clone was counted a single time. The chain uses TRBV19 and TRBJ2-3, with TRBD2 identical over 11 bases. Trimming cost V 7 bases and J 3 bases; bases outside gene matches: 18. The V gene's germline CDR1 is LNHDA and CDR2 SQIVND (reference sequence). The length of the CDR3 is 19 residues. CDR3 in DNA: TGTGCCAGTAAATCTAGCGGGGGGCAACCCTATCGTAGGACAGATACGCAGTATTTT. Translated: CASKSSGGQPYRRTDTQYF.

J is TRBJ1-1 and V is TRBV6-5; D unresolved. Germline-derived CDR1 and CDR2 are MNHEY and SVGAGI. Trimming took off 5 bases at V and 1 base at J, with 8 bases between the two ends. The CDR3 has 13 amino acids. This CDR3 is CASSLKTNTEAFF. As DNA, the CDR3 is TGTGCCAGCAGTCTCAAGACGAACACTGAAGCTTTCTTT.

This clone was counted only a few times. The V and J genes are TRBV28 and TRBJ1-4; D might be TRBD1 (6 bases). In germline, CDR1 is MDHEN, CDR2 SYDVKM. V was cut by 1 base and J by 8 bases, with 14 bases left in between. The CDR3 runs to 15 residues. The CDR3, as DNA: TGTGCCAGCAGTTTATTGCCAGGGGAGACCGAAAAACTGTTTTTT. Translated, it gives CASSLLPGETEKLFF.

The rearrangement uses TRBV9 and TRBJ2-2, with 9 bases fitting TRBD1. The length of the CDR3 is 15 residues. The junction had 7 bases not matched to a gene; V was cut back by 3 bases and J by 7 bases. Germline assignment: CDR1 SGDLS and CDR2 YYNGEE. CDR3 bases: TGTGCCAGCAGCGCATCCGGGACAGGGATCGGGGAGCTGTTTTTT. Translation gives CASSASGTGIGELFF.

V gene TRBV5-1 combines with J gene TRBJ2-5; TRBD1 or TRBD2 may be the D gene (5 bases each). V was trimmed by 0 bases and J by 3 bases, leaving 18 bases between them. Germline V gives CDR1 SGHRS, CDR2 YFSETQ. The CDR3 has 17 residues. The CDR3 loop reads CASSLGGDRAVKETQYF. The DNA for the CDR3 is TGCGCCAGCAGCTTGGGGGGAGACAGAGCCGTCAAAGAGACCCAGTACTTC.

The V and J genes are TRBV10-3 and TRBJ2-7; the D call may be TRBD1 or TRBD2 (5 bases each). CDR1 and CDR2 from the germline V gene are ENHRY and SYGVKD. This CDR3 is built from 13 residues. Trimming shortened V by 10 bases and J by 2 bases, and 15 bases separated the two germline ends. CDR3 amino acids: CATATRGAYEQYF. Written as DNA, the CDR3 is TGTGCCACGGCGACGCGAGGGGCCTACGAGCAGTACTTC.

This clone is a singleton in its sample. The chain recombines TRBV4-2 with TRBJ2-1; tentatively, D is TRBD1 (5 bases). The V end was cut by 0 bases, the J end by 3 bases, with 9 bases between. Germline values: CDR1 LGHNA, CDR2 YNFKEQ. The CDR3 is 15 residues long. In DNA form, the CDR3 reads TGTGCCAGCAGCCAAGATCCAGGGATCTACAATGAGCAGTTCTTC. Protein product: CASSQDPGIYNEQFF.

The genes are TRBV19 and TRBJ1-3; D not certain. The CDR3 totals 19 residues. The V and J ends lost 4 bases and 0 bases respectively, with 22 bases between them. The germline gives CDR1 LNHDA, CDR2 SQIVND (reference sequence). The CDR3 DNA reads TGTGCCAGTAGTAATAAGTTTTTGAGATCACAGTTCTCTGGAAACACCATATATTTT. The encoded protein is CASSNKFLRSQFSGNTIYF.

The DNA for the CDR3 is TGTGCCAGTAGTATAGCCTCCGGGACAGGAGCCTACGAGCAGTACTTC. Its translation: CASSIASGTGAYEQYF. The genes are TRBV19 and TRBJ2-7, with 8 positions matching TRBD1. V dropped 1 base and J dropped 2; count of bases not matched to a gene: 7. The V gene's germline CDR1 is LNHDA and CDR2 SQIVND (reference sequence). The CDR3 is 16 residues long.

The CDR3 sequence is CASRSLDEGEKLFF. The CDR3 bases are TGTGCCAGCAGAAGTTTAGACGAGGGGGAAAAACTGTTTTTT. The chain combines TRBV6-6 with TRBJ1-4, with a possible D match to TRBD1 (5 bases). Germline V gene data show CDR1 as MNHNY and CDR2 as SVGAGI (reference sequence). Trimming took off 6 bases at V and 8 bases at J, with 16 bases between the two ends. The length of the CDR3 is 14 residues.

This clone rates as medium-sized. V gene TRBV7-9 combines with J gene TRBJ1-5; D is possibly TRBD1 (5 bases). The V end was cut by 6 bases, the J end by 6 bases, with 12 bases between. The germline gives CDR1 SEHNR, CDR2 FQNEAQ (reference sequence). This CDR3 has 13 residues. The CDR3 DNA sequence: TGTGCCAGCAGACTAGACAGCCCTCAGCCCCAGCATTTT. Its translation is CASRLDSPQPQHF.

This clone was recorded once. The chain combines TRBV18 with TRBJ1-5; D not certain. The CDR3 runs to 14 residues. The germline V and J ends were trimmed by 4 bases and 11 bases, with 18 bases remaining between them. The germline gives CDR1 KGHSH, CDR2 LQKENI. As DNA, the CDR3 is TGTGCCAGCTCACGCGACACCCGACAATCAGCCCAGCATTTT. This sequence encodes CASSRDTRQSAQHF.

This chain's CDR3 is CSVDGGSYEQYF. The DNA for the CDR3 is TGCAGCGTTGACGGGGGCTCCTACGAGCAGTACTTC. The chain has TRBV29-1 and TRBJ2-7; D might be TRBD2 (6 bases). The CDR3 sequence is 12 residues long. Trimming cost V 3 bases and J 0 bases, with 6 bases left between them. Germline CDR1 is SQVTM and CDR2 is ANQGSEA.

V is TRBV5-6 and J is TRBJ1-2; 7 nucleotides agree with TRBD1. With V trimmed by 3 bases and J by 4 bases, 6 bases remained unmatched. The CDR3 totals 14 residues. In germline, CDR1 is SGHDT, CDR2 YYEEEE. CDR3 DNA: TGTGCCAGCAGCTGGGCAGGGGGATCCTATGGCTACACCTTC. Amino acids: CASSWAGGSYGYTF.

V usage is TRBV6-5 and J usage is TRBJ2-3, with D unclear. The V and J ends lost 4 bases and 1 base respectively, with 9 bases between them. The germline V gene encodes CDR1 MNHEY and CDR2 SVGAGI. The CDR3 is made up of 14 amino acids. CDR3 sequence (DNA): TGTGCCAGCAGTTCGGTTTGGGGCACAGATACGCAGTATTTT. Its protein product is CASSSVWGTDTQYF.